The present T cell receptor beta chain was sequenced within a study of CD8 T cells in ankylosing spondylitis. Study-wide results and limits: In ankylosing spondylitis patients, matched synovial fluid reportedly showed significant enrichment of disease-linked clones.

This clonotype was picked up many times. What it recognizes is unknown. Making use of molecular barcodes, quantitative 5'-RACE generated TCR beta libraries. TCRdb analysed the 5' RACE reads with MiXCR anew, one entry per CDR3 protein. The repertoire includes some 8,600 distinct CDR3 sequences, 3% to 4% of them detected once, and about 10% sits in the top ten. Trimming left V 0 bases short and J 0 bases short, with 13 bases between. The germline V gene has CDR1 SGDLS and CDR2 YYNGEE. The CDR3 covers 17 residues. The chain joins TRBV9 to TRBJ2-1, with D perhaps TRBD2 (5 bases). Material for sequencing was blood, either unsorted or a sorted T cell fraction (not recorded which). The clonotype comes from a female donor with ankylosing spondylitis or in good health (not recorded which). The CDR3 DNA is TGTGCCAGCAGCGTAGAGATGGAGGTTGACTCCTACAATGAGCAGTTCTTC. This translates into CASSVEMEVDSYNEQFF.